Sequencing of this TCR beta chain was carried out in a study of shared clonotypes between healthy human individuals. Assay used: immunoSEQ multiplex PCR; TCRdb lists only in-frame clones, some missing. The repertoire holds about 450,000 clones, with 79% as singletons. Trimming pared 3 bases from V and 8 bases from J, leaving 19 bases between. The CDR3 runs 16 residues. The V gene's germline CDR1 is SGHTA and CDR2 FQGNSA. The rearrangement uses TRBV7-2 and TRBJ2-2; no clear D. The source material was PBMCs. The origin of this receptor is a middle-aged woman in good health. Some clones in this sample may be carry-over from other donors' samples. This chain's CDR3 is CASSLSPDPTTGELFF. CDR3 DNA: TGTGCCAGCAGCTTGTCCCCGGACCCAACAACGGGGGAGCTGTTTTTT.